Shown below are 7 T cell receptor beta chains from a single sample sequenced in a study of blood T cells in healthy people across ages. Next came a second PCR, run for roughly 6 to 11 cycles, which used a sample-barcoded 5' primer along with a J-beta primer mix. One entry per CDR3 protein, called by TCRdb with MiXCR from the 5' RACE reads. This sample has about 1.4 million distinct CDR3 sequences, with 45% to 70% found just once. Material: blood. These receptors all come from a man between 18 and 35 years old in good health.

This clonotype was counted a single time. The rearrangement uses TRBV15 and TRBJ2-7; 9 bases are a match to TRBD1. This CDR3 has 14 amino acids. Germline lookup yields CDR1 LNHNV and CDR2 YYDKDF (reference sequence). V gave up 6 bases and J gave up 5 bases; unmatched junction bases: 8. This chain's CDR3 is CATRDRGDVNEQYF. CDR3 nucleotides: TGTGCCACCAGGGACAGGGGCGACGTAAACGAGCAGTACTTC.

The J gene is TRBJ1-2, the V gene TRBV15; 7 bases match TRBD1. From germline, CDR1 is LNHNV and CDR2 YYDKDF (reference sequence). V shed 1 base, J shed 6 bases, and the junction held 5 bases outside the gene matches. CDR3 size: 14 residues. CDR3 in amino acids: CATSRGDRADGYTF. In DNA, the CDR3 is TGTGCCACCAGCAGAGGCGACAGGGCTGATGGCTACACCTTC.

V usage is TRBV12-3 or TRBV12-4 and J usage is TRBJ1-2; D possibly corresponds to TRBD1 (5 bases). The CDR3 spans 13 residues. Trimming removed 7 bases at V and 8 bases at J, with 17 bases between. The CDR3 DNA sequence: TGTGCCAGCACCGTAGACAGCTTAGGGGGCTACACCTTC. Amino acids: CASTVDSLGGYTF.

This clonotype was seen only a few times. The chain combines TRBV2 with TRBJ2-3, with a weak D call TRBD1 (6 bases). Trimming pared 0 bases from V and 11 bases from J, leaving 24 bases between. The CDR3 sequence is 17 residues long. Germline V gives CDR1 SNHLY, CDR2 FYNNEI. DNA for the CDR3: TGTGCCAGCAGTGAAGCGCTTCAGGGGAATAGGTCGGTCCGGCAGTATTTT. Its translation is CASSEALQGNRSVRQYF.

The gene calls are TRBV6-5 and TRBJ2-7; the match to TRBD2 covers 11 bases. The CDR3 is made up of 16 amino acids. V dropped 2 bases and J dropped 7; count of bases not matched to a gene: 10. Germline V gene sequence: CDR1 MNHEY, CDR2 SVGAGI. The CDR3 sequence: CASSYRTSGWWDEQYF. The DNA of the CDR3 is TGTGCCAGCAGTTACCGGACTAGCGGGTGGTGGGATGAGCAGTACTTC.

This clonotype showed up just a few times. The chain employs TRBV12-3 or TRBV12-4 and TRBJ2-7; 7 bases fit TRBD1. The CDR3 runs 16 residues. J was trimmed by 7 bases and V by 3 bases; bases with no gene match: 15. Here the CDR3 reads CASSFSPGQPTLEQYF. CDR3 coding DNA: TGTGCCAGCAGTTTTTCCCCGGGACAGCCTACCTTGGAGCAGTACTTC.

V and J are TRBV4-1 and TRBJ2-7, with D perhaps being TRBD1 or TRBD2 (5 bases each). Judging by the DNA end, TRBJ2-5 fits better; the J call may be wrong. Germline CDR1 is MGHRA and CDR2 is YSYEKL. The CDR3 is made up of 14 amino acids. The CDR3 spells CASSNPMGVETQYF. The CDR3 DNA reads as TGCGCCAGCAGCAATCCTATGGGGGTAGAGACCCAGTACTTC.